This TCR beta chain is from a study of blood T cell repertoires in COVID-19. Study-level information: Sources were T cells, B-cell-depleted T cells, or PBMCs; the material itself was cDNA or gDNA.

Study processing details: For nucleated cells, counts were estimated from reference gene primer amplification. Profiled with immunoSEQ multiplex PCR; TCRdb holds only in-frame clones, not every one. V and J calls and clone size are as listed in that table; D and trimming were resolved from the DNA. The sample lists around 270,000 clones, around 85% occurring once. This CDR3 region has 15 residues. Trimming shortened V by 1 base and J by 4 bases, and 11 bases separated the two germline ends. Germline V gives CDR1 MNHNS, CDR2 SASEGT. This clone was seen a few times. What was sequenced was PBMCs or T cells enriched from blood (not recorded which). This TCR came from a woman aged 25 to 45 who had recovered from COVID-19. J is TRBJ1-5 and V is TRBV6-1, with D possibly matching TRBD1 (6 bases). CDR3 DNA: TGTGCCAGCAGTGAAGAGGCAGGGGCTAATCAGCCCCAGCATTTT. This encodes CASSEEAGANQPQHF.